The next 15 T cell receptor delta chains were all read from a single sample in a study of gamma-delta T cells after stem cell transplantation. TCRdb fed the RT-PCR reads to CATT. The repertoire includes fewer than 13,000 delta-chain clones, over 1% of them detected once, and 10% sits in the top ten. The sequenced material came from gamma-delta T cells. These TCRs come from a human donor. It is not recorded whose cells these are; they may come from a transplant donor.

To note about this clone: TCRdb attributes to this sequence the protein of a much larger clone, which differs from the DNA translation at residue 8; a read error is likely, and the protein displayed is translated from the DNA. The chain carries TRDV2 and TRDJ1; a weak D match, TRDD3 (6 bases). V was cut by 0 bases and J by 0 bases, with 25 bases left in between. CDR3 length: 20 amino acids. Per germline, CDR1 GEAIGNYY and CDR2 EKD. The CDR3 protein is CACDTLDSRTGTPYTDKLIF. The CDR3 DNA is TGTGCCTGTGACACCCTCGACAGCCGTACTGGGACACCTTACACCGATAAACTCATCTTT.

With regard to this clone: One end of the junction does not line up with germline, which may come from a read error. This rearrangement joins TRDV2 to TRDJ1; TRDD3 might be the D (6 bases). The CDR3 has 16 residues. The germline gives CDR1 GEAIGNYY, CDR2 EKD. The CDR3 coding sequence is TGTGCCCGTGACACCCTGGGGATCCGAAAGACCGATAAACTCATCTTT. Its translation is CARDTLGIRKTDKLIF.

In this sample, this clone is large (0.1 to 1%). Distinct nucleotide sequences in the sample also encode this CDR3. V usage is TRDV2 and J usage is TRDJ1; 10 nucleotides line up with TRDD3. Trimming at V came to 3 bases and at J to 0 bases, leaving 21 bases not matched to a gene. Germline-derived CDR1 and CDR2 are GEAIGNYY and EKD. CDR3 size: 21 residues. This CDR3 is CACDLLYVPTGDTRYTDKLIF. The CDR3 region has the DNA TGTGCCTGTGACTTACTATATGTTCCTACGGGGGATACGAGGTACACCGATAAACTCATCTTT.

A few counts support this clone. The protein held in TCRdb is that of a much larger clone and does not match this DNA's translation at residue 4, likely because of a read error; the protein shown is translated from the DNA. The CDR3 loop is CACNTVGGPPYTDKLIF. DNA for the CDR3: TGTGCCTGTAACACCGTAGGGGGTCCCCCGTACACCGATAAACTCATCTTT. J is TRDJ1 and V is TRDV2; TRDD3 is a possible D gene (5 bases). Germline CDR1 GEAIGNYY, CDR2 EKD. The CDR3 consists of 17 residues.

This clone has at least ten counts. The gene calls are TRDV2 and TRDJ1, with TRDD3 identical over 11 bases. V lost 2 bases, J lost 1 base, and 8 bases stayed unmatched. The CDR3 has 17 amino acids. Looked up from germline, CDR1 is GEAIGNYY and CDR2 is EKD. The DNA of the CDR3 is TGTGCCTGTGACAAACTGGGGGATAGGAGAGGCACCGATAAACTCATCTTT. This gives the protein CACDKLGDRRGTDKLIF.

This clone came up a few times. Since a far larger clone is one base different, this is likely a read error. The rearrangement links TRDV2 to TRDJ1; a possible D gene is TRDD3 (6 bases). In germline, CDR1 is GEAIGNYY, CDR2 EKD. The CDR3 spans 21 residues. The CDR3 DNA is TGTGCCTGTGAAACCCTCTCTACCCAACTACTGGGCCCCCAGGAGGCCGATAAACCCATCTTT. Protein: CACETLSTQLLGPQEADKPIF.

Details on this clone: This DNA's translation differs at residue 15 from TCRdb's protein, which comes from a much larger clone; a read error is likely, and the protein shown is translated from the DNA. The chain recombines TRDV2 with TRDJ1, with 7 positions matching TRDD3. Germline-derived CDR1 and CDR2 are GEAIGNYY and EKD. CDR3 length: 17 amino acids. Here the CDR3 reads CACDTLGGPRDADKPIF. The CDR3 nucleotides read TGTGCCTGTGACACGCTGGGGGGACCTCGAGACGCCGATAAACCCATCTTT.

This clone was observed a handful of times. This DNA's translation differs at residue 8 from TCRdb's protein, which comes from a much larger clone; a read error is likely, and the protein shown is translated from the DNA. This CDR3 reads CACDAISIGGPYTDKLIF. CDR3 sequence (DNA): TGTGCCTGTGACGCGATTAGTATTGGGGGTCCGTACACCGATAAACTCATCTTT. V usage is TRDV2 and J usage is TRDJ1; perhaps TRDD3 as D (6 bases). The CDR3 sequence is 18 residues long. Germline V lookup: CDR1 GEAIGNYY, CDR2 EKD. Trimming shortened V by 3 bases and J by 0 bases, and 22 bases separated the two germline ends.

In this sample, this clone turned up a few times. The mismatch at residue 5 between this DNA's translation and the TCRdb protein of a much larger clone likely reflects a read error; the protein shown is translated from the DNA. V and J are TRDV2 and TRDJ1; 9 positions match TRDD3. J lost 3 bases, V lost 3 bases, and 19 bases had no gene match. The germline gives CDR1 GEAIGNYY, CDR2 EKD. CDR3 length equals 19 residues. As DNA, the CDR3 is TGTGCCTGTGACGCCGTGGTAGGAGGCCGGGGGATACAGGCCGATAAACTCATCTTT. It specifies CACDAVVGGRGIQADKLIF.

In this sample, this clone turned up many times. The V and J genes are TRDV2 and TRDJ1; 9 nucleotides line up with TRDD3. The V segment lost 1 base and the J segment 2 bases; nucleotides outside the gene matches: 28. The CDR3 has 23 residues. Germline CDR1 is GEAIGNYY and CDR2 is EKD. As DNA, the CDR3 is TGTGCCTGTGACACAGTCGACGCGCGAGCCACTGGGGGACCGCGCGGGGGGACCGATAAACTCATCTTT. This encodes CACDTVDARATGGPRGGTDKLIF.

By frequency in the sample, this clone is medium-sized. In the same sample, other DNA sequences code for this CDR3. The rearrangement uses TRDV2 and TRDJ1, with TRDD3 matching 10 bases. The length of the CDR3 is 18 residues. V trimming: 3 bases; J trimming: 1 base; junction bases outside the gene matches: 13. Germline V gene lookup returns CDR1 GEAIGNYY and CDR2 EKD. The CDR3 protein is CACDRLGDRDRVTDKLIF. The CDR3 coding sequence is TGTGCCTGTGACCGACTGGGGGATCGGGACCGAGTCACCGATAAACTCATCTTT.

This clone turned up a few times. Translating this DNA gives a protein that differs at residue 8 from the TCRdb one, which belongs to a much larger clone; a read error is likely, and the protein shown is this translation. V gene TRDV2 combines with J gene TRDJ3, with no clear D. CDR3 size: 18 residues. V was clipped by 1 base and J by 0 bases, with 12 bases between them. Looked up from germline, CDR1 is GEAIGNYY and CDR2 is EKD. DNA for the CDR3: TGTGCCTGTGACACGGCGGATGTTATCTCCTGGGACACCCGACAGATGTTTTTC. This codes for CACDTADVISWDTRQMFF.

This clone has just a few counts. This may stem from a read error, because a much larger clone lies one nucleotide away. V usage is TRDV2 and J usage is TRDJ1; 10 nucleotides agree with TRDD3. The CDR3 extends over 14 amino acids. The germline V gene encodes CDR1 GEAIGNYY and CDR2 EKD. The CDR3 DNA reads TGTGCCTGTGACACGGTGGGGGATACCAATAAACCCATCTTT. Residues: CACDTVGDTNKPIF.

The chain has TRDV2 and TRDJ1; TRDD3 aligns across 8 bases. Germline V lookup: CDR1 GEAIGNYY, CDR2 EKD. V lost 3 bases to trimming and J lost 1 base; unmatched junction nucleotides: 12. CDR3 length: 17 residues. Here the CDR3 DNA reads TGTGCCTGTGACGAACTCCGTACTGGGGGTCCCACCGATAAACTCATCTTT. Its translation: CACDELRTGGPTDKLIF.

About this clone: A far larger clone is a single base away, which makes a read error likely. Other DNA sequences in this sample translate to the same CDR3. The J gene is TRDJ1, the V gene TRDV2, with D tentatively TRDD3 (6 bases). This CDR3 is built from 15 residues. CDR1 GEAIGNYY and CDR2 EKD come from the germline V gene. CDR3 nucleotide sequence: TGTGCCTGCGACACCGTGGGGATGGACACCGATAAACTCATCTTT. Encoded protein: CACDTVGMDTDKLIF.